This entry describes one T cell receptor (beta chain). During active infection, Seattle patients enrolled and were then monitored through disease. This entry is derived from a study of blood T cell repertoires in COVID-19. Using immunoSEQ multiplex PCR, the repertoire was profiled, and TCRdb retains in-frame clones only, with some absent. The sample shows roughly 350,000 clones, approximately 87% of them seen only once. The TCR comes from a woman between 25 and 40 years old with COVID-19, enrolled during active disease. What was sequenced was peripheral blood.

CDR3 nucleotides: TGTGCCAGCAGTTTGGGTACAGGGACCCACGAGCAGTACTTC. The encoded protein is CASSLGTGTHEQYF. The chain uses TRBV27 and TRBJ2-7, with D possibly matching TRBD1 (6 bases). CDR3 length equals 14 residues. CDR1 MNHEY and CDR2 SMNVEV come from the germline V gene (reference sequence). Trimming removed 3 bases at V and 5 bases at J, with 14 bases between.